This T cell receptor (beta chain) is from a study of Graves' ophthalmopathy and Graves' hyperthyroidism. Broader study findings: The model forecast ophthalmopathy progression, reaching around 70% sensitivity and 72.22% specificity.

This clonotype occurred a few times. Its antigen is not known. The authors amplified TCR beta CDR3 regions, and they did so from RNA transcripts for repertoire sequencing. HTBI-primed RT-PCR formed the first round, and a multiplex PCR formed the second. TCRdb called the multiplex PCR reads again in MiXCR, with one record for every CDR3 protein. Here the sample spans 1 million to 1.3 million distinct CDR3 sequences, less than 45% being singletons. Patients were left out if they had other autoimmune diseases, uncontrolled infections, pregnancy or lactation. The receptor was isolated from an adult man with Graves' hyperthyroidism. Sequencing used peripheral blood or thyroid tissue (not recorded which).

The CDR3 DNA follows: TGTGCCAGCAGCTTCGGGACAGCCGCCACCGGGGAGCTGTTTTTT. It is translated as CASSFGTAATGELFF. This chain uses TRBV10-3 with TRBJ2-2, with 7 bases fitting TRBD1. Trimming at V came to 10 bases and at J to 4 bases, leaving 12 bases not matched to a gene. Per germline, CDR1 ENHRY and CDR2 SYGVKD. The CDR3 consists of 15 residues.